These 10 T cell receptor beta chains originate from one sample sequenced in a study of cytomegalovirus exposure and HLA in healthy donors (dated 2017 in TCRdb). Libraries were built with the immunoSEQ multiplex PCR assay. For the multiplex PCR, a mixture combining 60 forward primers for TCR Vbeta segments and 13 reverse primers for TCR Jbeta segments was used. The immuneACCESS repertoire file appears here via TCRdb, limited to in-frame rearrangements. These files lack a portion of the clones; in checked studies, under half of the deficit traces to unresolved V genes, and the cause of the others is not known. The sample includes hundreds of thousands of clones, with 80% to 90% observed a single time. The top ten clonotypes cover more than 2% of the sample. The specimen was PBMCs. The receptors were sampled from a woman in her late teens or twenties in good health and CMV-seronegative.

The rearrangement links TRBV21-1 to TRBJ1-2; the table's D call TRBD1 went unverified against the DNA. TRBV21-1 is noted as a pseudogene. The CDR3 sequence is 15 residues long. This CDR3 reads CASSKYRELGYGYTF. The CDR3 coding sequence is TGTGCCAGCAGCAAATACAGGGAATTAGGGTATGGCTACACCTTC.

This clone was detected once. The identical CDR3 is also encoded by other nucleotide sequences in the sample. The V and J genes are TRBV9 and TRBJ2-3; weak D call: TRBD2 (6 bases). The CDR3 length is 13 residues. Germline V gene lookup returns CDR1 SGDLS and CDR2 YYNGEE. With 0 bases removed from V and 6 bases from J, the gap between germline ends came to 8 bases. This CDR3 reads CASSVDGGDTQYF. CDR3 nucleotides: TGTGCCAGCAGCGTAGATGGGGGGGATACGCAGTATTTT. The full variable domain, in which reference TRBV9 and TRBJ2-3 provide the parts outside the CDR3, is DSGVTQTPKHLITATGQRVTLRCSPRSGDLSVYWYQQSLDQGLQFLIQYYNGEERAKGNILERFSAQQFPDLHSELNLSSLELGDSALYFCASSVDGGDTQYFGPGTRLTVL.

This clone was seen a handful of times. This chain uses TRBV5-6 with TRBJ2-1; 9 nucleotides match TRBD1. CDR1 and CDR2 (germline): SGHDT, YYEEEE. V dropped 1 base and J dropped 8; count of bases not matched to a gene: 7. There are 15 residues in the CDR3. This chain's CDR3 is CASSLLQGAWDEQFF. As DNA, the CDR3 is TGTGCCAGCAGCTTGTTACAGGGGGCTTGGGATGAGCAGTTCTTC.

The genes are TRBV2 and TRBJ1-2; possible D gene TRBD1, 5 bases. The germline V gene has CDR1 SNHLY and CDR2 FYNNEI. With 6 bases removed from V and 4 bases from J, the gap between germline ends came to 15 bases. The CDR3 spans 14 residues. The CDR3 here is CASRHDQGGYGYTF. CDR3 bases: TGTGCCAGCAGGCACGACCAGGGAGGCTATGGCTACACCTTC.

For the CDR3, the DNA is TGTGCCATCAGCCATCCTAACCGGACAGGGACTAATTCACCCCTCCACTTT. This encodes CAISHPNRTGTNSPLHF. The V gene is TRBV10-3, the J gene TRBJ1-6; 8 bases are a match to TRBD1. V was clipped by 6 bases and J by 6 bases; unmatched bases: 13. Germline lookup yields CDR1 ENHRY and CDR2 SYGVKD. This CDR3 is built from 17 residues.

This chain links TRBV6-5 with TRBJ2-2, with TRBD1 matching over 8 bases. The CDR3 spans 15 residues. In germline, CDR1 is MNHEY, CDR2 SVGAGI. Trimming removed 6 bases from V and 3 bases from J; junction bases left unmatched: 6. CDR3 sequence: CASRVTGVDTGELFF. CDR3 nucleotide sequence: TGTGCCAGCAGGGTGACAGGGGTAGACACCGGGGAGCTGTTTTTT.

V usage is TRBV29-1 and J usage is TRBJ1-4; D may be TRBD1 (6 bases). Deletions cut 7 bases from V and 8 bases from J, with 17 bases between. This CDR3 is built from 13 residues. Germline CDR1 SQVTM, CDR2 ANQGSEA. CDR3 sequence reads: CSAATGLREKLFF. DNA of the CDR3: TGCAGCGCAGCGACAGGTTTAAGGGAAAAACTGTTTTTT.

The V gene is TRBV7-3, the J gene TRBJ1-6; 7 bases align to TRBD1. The trim removed 2 bases at V and 7 bases at J, leaving 2 bases unmatched. There are 14 residues in the CDR3. CDR1 SGHTA and CDR2 FQGTGA come from the germline V gene. The CDR3 DNA reads TGTGCCAGCAGCTTAGTAGGGGGCAATTCACCCCTCCACTTT. Translating gives CASSLVGGNSPLHF. Filled out from reference TRBV7-3 and TRBJ1-6, the complete variable domain reads GAGVSQTPSNKVTEKGKYVELRCDPISGHTALYWYRQSLGQGPEFLIYFQGTGAADDSGLPNDRFFAVRPEGSVSTLKIQRTERGDSAVYLCASSLVGGNSPLHFGNGTRLTVT.

V usage is TRBV6-5 and J usage is TRBJ1-1; the D gene is possibly TRBD1 (5 bases). Germline CDR1 MNHEY, CDR2 SVGAGI. Trimming left V 11 bases short and J 3 bases short, with 10 bases between. This CDR3 is 11 amino acids long. CDR3 in DNA: TGTGCCTCGGGGGGATACACTGAAGCTTTCTTT. This gives the protein CASGGYTEAFF.

The chain recombines TRBV6-1 with TRBJ1-5; D is undetermined. Germline-derived CDR1 and CDR2 are MNHNS and SASEGT. The CDR3 length is 15 residues. Deletions cut 2 bases from V and 0 bases from J, with 8 bases between. The CDR3 DNA reads TGTGCCAGCAGTGAATTGGAGTATAGCAATCAGCCCCAGCATTTT. Its protein is CASSELEYSNQPQHF.